This T cell receptor (beta chain) was obtained from a study of CD8 T cells in ankylosing spondylitis. Whole-study results and caveats: The study identified a TCR beta motif of under ten highly homologous variants that appeared characteristic of ankylosing spondylitis blood.

After removal of 8 bases from V and 5 bases from J, the junction contained 1 base not matched to a gene. CDR1 MNHNY and CDR2 SVGAGI come from the germline V gene (reference sequence). The CDR3 sequence is 11 residues long. The authors made TCR beta libraries by quantitative 5'-RACE with molecular barcodes. One entry per CDR3 protein results from TCRdb running MiXCR on the 5' RACE reads. The sample has 90,000 to 100,000 distinct CDR3 sequences, about 8.3% seen once. This clonotype was observed many times. Antigen specificity is unknown. This chain links TRBV6-6 with TRBJ2-5, with 8 bases identical to TRBD1. The clonotype comes from a male donor with ankylosing spondylitis or in good health (not recorded which). What was sequenced was blood, either unsorted or a sorted T cell fraction (not recorded which). The CDR3 DNA reads TGTGCCAGCGACAGGGGCGAGACCCAGTACTTC. This sequence encodes CASDRGETQYF.